These 9 T cell receptor beta chains share one sample of origin, sequenced in a study of cytomegalovirus exposure and HLA in healthy donors. This PCR relied on a set of 60 Vbeta primers and 13 Jbeta primers. Sequenced by immunoSEQ multiplex PCR; TCRdb stores in-frame clones only, minus some. The sample carries some 140,000 clones, about four fifths recorded once. The sequenced sample consisted of PBMCs. The receptors shown here come from a man aged 18 to 30 in good health and CMV-seronegative.

The gene calls are TRBV5-1 and TRBJ1-1; 7 positions agree with TRBD1. V lost 4 bases, J lost 4 bases, and 7 bases stayed unmatched. The CDR3 has 14 residues. CDR1 is SGHRS, CDR2 YFSETQ, per germline. CDR3 coding DNA: TGCGCCAGCAGCCTCAACGACAGGGCCACTGAAGCTTTCTTT. Its translation is CASSLNDRATEAFF.

This rearrangement joins TRBV7-2 to TRBJ2-1, with 10 bases aligning to TRBD1. Germline-derived CDR1 and CDR2 are SGHTA and FQGNSA. The CDR3 extends over 17 amino acids. V dropped 2 bases and J dropped 4; count of bases not matched to a gene: 8. CDR3 nucleotides: TGTGCCAGCAGCTTAACAAAGACAGGGGGCGCGTACAATGAGCAGTTCTTC. This encodes CASSLTKTGGAYNEQFF.

This clone turned up a few times. This chain joins TRBV5-4 and TRBJ2-5; TRBD2 matches at 8 bases. Unmatched junction bases numbered 3, after V lost 0 bases and J lost 2 bases. Germline V gene sequence: CDR1 SGHNT, CDR2 YYREEE (reference sequence). This CDR3 has 15 amino acids. The chain's CDR3 is CASSLVAGTQETQYF. The DNA of the CDR3 is TGTGCCAGCAGCTTGGTAGCGGGGACGCAAGAGACCCAGTACTTC.

The chain links TRBV2 to TRBJ1-1, with D tentatively TRBD1 (5 bases). V lost 7 bases, J lost 9 bases, and 15 bases lay in between. The CDR3 has 12 amino acids. Germline V gives CDR1 SNHLY, CDR2 FYNNEI. For the CDR3, the DNA is TGTGCCAGCATGTACAGTGGGGGGAAAGCTTTCTTT. This translates into CASMYSGGKAFF.

The chain couples TRBV7-9 to TRBJ2-6; TRBD1 might be the D (6 bases). V lost 0 bases and J 8 bases, leaving 20 bases between the germline ends. Germline V lookup: CDR1 SEHNR, CDR2 FQNEAQ (reference sequence). The CDR3 runs 18 residues. CDR3 coding DNA: TGTGCCAGCAGCTTAGCACGAGGGGGTTCGTCTAAGCCCAACGTCCTGACTTTC. This encodes CASSLARGGSSKPNVLTF.

The chain links TRBV2 to TRBJ2-3, with TRBD2 identical over 8 bases. In germline, CDR1 is SNHLY, CDR2 FYNNEI. The CDR3 contains 16 residues. J was trimmed by 6 bases and V by 3 bases; bases with no gene match: 11. The DNA of the CDR3 is TGTGCCAGCAGTGAGAACCCAGCGGGGGTGGGGGATACGCAGTATTTT. Translated: CASSENPAGVGDTQYF.

This clone has more than one count but fewer than ten. This rearrangement joins TRBV7-2 to TRBJ2-7, with a weak D call TRBD1 (6 bases). The CDR3 totals 12 residues. V was cut by 6 bases and J by 7 bases, with 13 bases left in between. Germline assignment: CDR1 SGHTA and CDR2 FQGNSA. In DNA form, the CDR3 reads TGTGCCAGCAGTAATGGACAGAGAGAGCAGTACTTC. Translating gives CASSNGQREQYF.

The CDR3 DNA sequence: TGTGCCAGCAGCCCTATAATGGATGAGCAGTTCTTC. Translated: CASSPIMDEQFF. This rearrangement joins TRBV13 to TRBJ2-1; D gene uncertain. The CDR3 is 12 residues long. Trimming removed 5 bases from V and 8 bases from J, with 10 bases in between. Germline V gene lookup returns CDR1 PRHDT and CDR2 FYEKMQ (reference sequence). The whole variable domain, remainder taken from reference TRBV13 and TRBJ2-1, is AAGVIQSPRHLIKEKRETATLKCYPIPRHDTVYWYQQGPGQDPQFLISFYEKMQSDKGSIPDRFSAQQFSDYHSELNMSSLELGDSALYFCASSPIMDEQFFGPGTRLTVL.

For this clone: At one end the junction does not follow the germline gene, possibly because of a read error. The V gene is TRBV5-1, the J gene TRBJ2-2, with D hard to call. Germline CDR1 reads SGHRS; CDR2 reads YFSETQ. CDR3 length: 15 amino acids. CDR3 protein: CASSPVGPNSGELFF. The CDR3, as DNA: TGCGCCAGCAGCCCGGTGGGCCCGAACTCCGGGGAGCTGTTTTTT.